The clone carrying this T cell receptor (beta chain) was seen ten or more times. The antigen is not known. The source of the sample is a study of T-cell memory formation after mild COVID-19. CDR3 length equals 15 residues. Between the trimmed V and J ends, which lost 1 base and 4 bases, there was a span of 14 bases. TCRdb reanalysed the 5' RACE reads using MiXCR and keeps one entry per CDR3 protein. The table includes about 610,000 distinct CDR3 sequences, approximately 15% detected once. Findings and limits, study-wide: Balance between CD4 and CD8 was seen in clones contracting day 15 to 85, and a CD4+ lean was seen in later expanders.

Sequences were obtained from PBMCs or a T cell subset sorted from them (not recorded which). V usage is TRBV12-3 or TRBV12-4 and J usage is TRBJ2-7; weak D call: TRBD2 (7 bases). This sequence was found in an adult woman who had mild COVID-19 (a few samples of this study predate the infection). Cell type and time point are not known. DNA for the CDR3: TGTGCCAGCAGTTTAGGTTTCAGGGGAGGGTACGAGCAGTACTTC. Translating gives CASSLGFRGGYEQYF.